A selection of T cell receptor beta chains follows, all from one sample in a study of blood T cell repertoires in COVID-19. Clones were read by immunoSEQ multiplex PCR, and TCRdb kept only the in-frame ones, dropping some. Of a few hundred thousand clones in the sample, 85% to 90% are singletons; the top ten hold 1.9%. The specimen was PBMCs or T cells enriched from blood (not recorded which). All receptors derive from a woman aged 55 to 70 who had recovered from COVID-19. The CDR3 runs from the conserved cysteine through the conserved F or W. D genes are given only for firm matches. Clone size, where shown, is once, few, many, or a class for clones that have expanded.

v_gene: TRBV29-1
d_gene: TRBD1
j_gene: TRBJ1-2
len: 15
abundance: .
CDR3nt: TGCAGCGTTGAGGACAGGGGGCCCCACGGGTATAGCTACACCTTC
CDR3aa: CSVEDRGPHGYSYTF

v_gene: TRBV2
d_gene: .
j_gene: TRBJ2-1
len: 13
abundance: .
CDR3nt: TGTGCCAGCAACTTAGATTCTTCCAATGAGCAGTTCTTC
CDR3aa: CASNLDSSNEQFF

v_gene: TRBV7-3
d_gene: .
j_gene: TRBJ1-6
len: 16
abundance: .
CDR3nt: TGTGCCAGCAGCTACCGCGGGGGATTGGGTAATTCACCCCTCCACTTT
CDR3aa: CASSYRGGLGNSPLHF

v_gene: TRBV3-1/TRBV3-2
d_gene: .
j_gene: TRBJ2-7
len: 12
abundance: .
CDR3nt: TGTGCCAGCAGTGACACGCTCTACGAGCAGTACTTC
CDR3aa: CASSDTLYEQYF

v_gene: TRBV27
d_gene: .
j_gene: TRBJ1-6
len: 15
abundance: .
CDR3nt: TGTGCCAGCAGTCCGAGGGAGGGGACCCATTCACCCCTCCACTTT
CDR3aa: CASSPREGTHSPLHF

v_gene: TRBV7-2
d_gene: .
j_gene: TRBJ1-3
len: 17
abundance: .
CDR3nt: TGTGCCAGCAGCTTCCAACAGGGCCTCTCCTCTGGAAACACCATATATTTT
CDR3aa: CASSFQQGLSSGNTIYF

v_gene: TRBV7-3
d_gene: TRBD2
j_gene: TRBJ2-1
len: 20
abundance: .
CDR3nt: TGTGCCAGCAGCTTAAGAAGCCTAGCGGGAGGGCCTAGGTCCTACAATGAGCAGTTCTTC
CDR3aa: CASSLRSLAGGPRSYNEQFF

v_gene: TRBV30
d_gene: .
j_gene: TRBJ2-1
len: 12
abundance: .
CDR3nt: TGTGCCTTAAGCGGGACACACAATGAGCAGTTCTTC
CDR3aa: CALSGTHNEQFF

v_gene: TRBV27
d_gene: .
j_gene: TRBJ2-7
len: 13
abundance: .
CDR3nt: TGTGCCAGCAGTCATGGACAGACCTACGAGCAGTACTTC
CDR3aa: CASSHGQTYEQYF

v_gene: TRBV3-1/TRBV3-2
d_gene: TRBD2
j_gene: TRBJ2-5
len: 15
abundance: .
CDR3nt: TGTGCCAGCAGGCTACTAGCGGGAGGAGGGGAGACCCAGTACTTC
CDR3aa: CASRLLAGGGETQYF

v_gene: TRBV5-1
d_gene: TRBD1
j_gene: TRBJ1-4
len: 15
abundance: .
CDR3nt: TGCGCCAGCAGCCCACCCCTGACAGGGGATGAAAAACTGTTTTTT
CDR3aa: CASSPPLTGDEKLFF

v_gene: TRBV7-9
d_gene: TRBD2
j_gene: TRBJ2-1
len: 17
abundance: .
CDR3nt: TGTGCCAGCAGCTCCCCACTTCTACTAGCGGGAGGCCATGAGCAGTTCTTC
CDR3aa: CASSSPLLLAGGHEQFF

v_gene: TRBV2
d_gene: TRBD1
j_gene: TRBJ1-5
len: 15
abundance: .
CDR3nt: TGTGCCAGCACCTCCGGGACAGGAGTGGGGCAGCCCCAGCATTTT
CDR3aa: CASTSGTGVGQPQHF

v_gene: TRBV2
d_gene: .
j_gene: TRBJ1-2
len: 14
abundance: few
CDR3nt: TGTGCCAGCAGTCCCCTAGCGGCTAACTATGGCTACACCTTC
CDR3aa: CASSPLAANYGYTF

v_gene: TRBV5-1
d_gene: .
j_gene: TRBJ1-2
len: 14
abundance: .
CDR3nt: TGCGCCAGCAGCTTGACCGCAGATAACTATGGCTACACCTTC
CDR3aa: CASSLTADNYGYTF

v_gene: TRBV7-9
d_gene: .
j_gene: TRBJ2-3
len: 14
abundance: .
CDR3nt: TGTGCCAGCAGCTTCCCGGGGAGCACAGATACGCAGTATTTT
CDR3aa: CASSFPGSTDTQYF

v_gene: TRBV9
d_gene: .
j_gene: TRBJ1-1
len: 13
abundance: .
CDR3nt: TGTGCCAGCAGCGTCAACACCGCCACTGAAGCTTTCTTT
CDR3aa: CASSVNTATEAFF

v_gene: TRBV7-9
d_gene: TRBD2
j_gene: TRBJ2-7
len: 15
abundance: once
CDR3nt: TGTGCCAGCAGCTCTTCCGCGGGAGAACGAAACGAGCAGTACTTC
CDR3aa: CASSSSAGERNEQYF

v_gene: TRBV20-1
d_gene: .
j_gene: TRBJ2-1
len: 14
abundance: .
CDR3nt: TGCAGTGCTAGTCACCAAACGAGGGTCAATGAGCAGTTCTTC
CDR3aa: CSASHQTRVNEQFF

v_gene: TRBV6-5
d_gene: TRBD1
j_gene: TRBJ1-2
len: 14
abundance: .
CDR3nt: TGTGCCAGCAGTACCTCGACAGGGACCTATGGCTACACCTTC
CDR3aa: CASSTSTGTYGYTF

v_gene: TRBV7-5
d_gene: .
j_gene: TRBJ2-7
len: 14
abundance: .
CDR3nt: TGTGCCAGAAGCCCGATAGCGGGAGAAGACGAGCAGTACTTC
CDR3aa: CARSPIAGEDEQYF

v_gene: TRBV3-1/TRBV3-2
d_gene: TRBD2
j_gene: TRBJ2-1
len: 15
abundance: .
CDR3nt: TGTGCCAGCAGTTCGGGGACTAGCGTCATTGGCGAGCAGTTCTTC
CDR3aa: CASSSGTSVIGEQFF

v_gene: TRBV28
d_gene: .
j_gene: TRBJ2-3
len: 11
abundance: .
CDR3nt: TGTGCCAGCAGTTTGAGAGATACGCAGTATTTT
CDR3aa: CASSLRDTQYF

v_gene: TRBV2
d_gene: TRBD2
j_gene: TRBJ2-2
len: 17
abundance: .
CDR3nt: TGTGCCAGCAGGCCCAAGACTAGCGGAGAAAACACCGGGGAGCTGTTTTTT
CDR3aa: CASRPKTSGENTGELFF

v_gene: TRBV5-4
d_gene: TRBD1
j_gene: TRBJ1-6
len: 14
abundance: .
CDR3nt: TGTGCCAGCAGCGGGAGGGGACAGGATTCACCCCTCCACTTT
CDR3aa: CASSGRGQDSPLHF

v_gene: TRBV24-1
d_gene: .
j_gene: TRBJ2-6
len: 13
abundance: .
CDR3nt: TGTGCCACCGAGAGCTCTGGGGCCAACGTCCTGACTTTC
CDR3aa: CATESSGANVLTF

v_gene: TRBV12-5
d_gene: .
j_gene: TRBJ1-1
len: 12
abundance: .
CDR3nt: TGTGCTAGTGGTTTGGGACAGTCTGAAGCTTTCTTT
CDR3aa: CASGLGQSEAFF

v_gene: TRBV7-8
d_gene: .
j_gene: TRBJ2-7
len: 12
abundance: .
CDR3nt: TGTGCCAGCAGCACCCAGACTAACGAGCAGTACTTC
CDR3aa: CASSTQTNEQYF

v_gene: TRBV5-1
d_gene: .
j_gene: TRBJ2-1
len: 13
abundance: .
CDR3nt: TGCGCCAGCAGCTTGTCTCCCCTCAATGAGCAGTTCTTC
CDR3aa: CASSLSPLNEQFF

v_gene: TRBV3-1/TRBV3-2
d_gene: .
j_gene: TRBJ2-1
len: 16
abundance: .
CDR3nt: TGTGCCAGCAGCCAAGATTTGAGTGGGAGGGGGGGTGAGCAGTTCTTC
CDR3aa: CASSQDLSGRGGEQFF

v_gene: TRBV28
d_gene: TRBD1
j_gene: TRBJ2-3
len: 16
abundance: .
CDR3nt: TGTGCCAGCAGCCTGACAGGGGTGATTAACACAGATACGCAGTATTTT
CDR3aa: CASSLTGVINTDTQYF

v_gene: TRBV6-5
d_gene: .
j_gene: TRBJ1-1
len: 14
abundance: .
CDR3nt: TGTGCCAGCAGTTCTCCCCGGGAGAACACTGAAGCTTTCTTT
CDR3aa: CASSSPRENTEAFF

v_gene: TRBV7-2
d_gene: TRBD2
j_gene: TRBJ2-7
len: 16
abundance: .
CDR3nt: TGTGCCAGCAGCCTTTACCCGGCGGGAGCTACTTACGAGCAGTACTTC
CDR3aa: CASSLYPAGATYEQYF

v_gene: TRBV11-2
d_gene: .
j_gene: TRBJ2-1
len: 11
abundance: .
CDR3nt: TGTGCCAGCAGCAAAGTCAGTGAGCAGTTCTTC
CDR3aa: CASSKVSEQFF

v_gene: TRBV5-6
d_gene: TRBD2
j_gene: TRBJ2-1
len: 14
abundance: .
CDR3nt: TGTGCCAGCAGCTTCGGCGGGGGGGCCAATGAGCAGTTCTTC
CDR3aa: CASSFGGGANEQFF

v_gene: TRBV30
d_gene: .
j_gene: TRBJ1-2
len: 13
abundance: .
CDR3nt: TGTGCCTGGAGTGTAATGCGGGGACATGGCTACACCTTC
CDR3aa: CAWSVMRGHGYTF

v_gene: TRBV6-5
d_gene: .
j_gene: TRBJ2-3
len: 14
abundance: .
CDR3nt: TGTGCCAGCAGTTACTCCCAGGCGACAGATACGCAGTATTTT
CDR3aa: CASSYSQATDTQYF

v_gene: TRBV30
d_gene: .
j_gene: TRBJ2-1
len: 17
abundance: .
CDR3nt: TGTGCCTGGAGTCAAAGCCGGGGGGCCCGTTCCTACAATGAGCAGTTCTTC
CDR3aa: CAWSQSRGARSYNEQFF

v_gene: TRBV11-3
d_gene: TRBD1
j_gene: TRBJ2-5
len: 14
abundance: .
CDR3nt: TGTGCCAGCAGCCAGGGACAGGGGCAAGAGACCCAGTACTTC
CDR3aa: CASSQGQGQETQYF

v_gene: TRBV28
d_gene: TRBD2
j_gene: TRBJ2-3
len: 13
abundance: .
CDR3nt: TGTGCCAGCAGTTTCGGGAGCGGGGGGGCACGGTATTTT
CDR3aa: CASSFGSGGARYF

v_gene: TRBV5-1
d_gene: .
j_gene: TRBJ2-5
len: 16
abundance: .
CDR3nt: TGCGCCAGCAGCCCACAATTGGGGGGGCGAGGTGAGACCCAGTACTTC
CDR3aa: CASSPQLGGRGETQYF

v_gene: TRBV14
d_gene: TRBD1
j_gene: TRBJ2-7
len: 16
abundance: many
CDR3nt: TGTGCCAGCAGCCAAGTCGGGGGACAGGGGGCGAGAGAGCAGTACTTC
CDR3aa: CASSQVGGQGAREQYF

v_gene: TRBV30
d_gene: .
j_gene: TRBJ1-3
len: 17
abundance: .
CDR3nt: TGTGCCTGGAGTGTACATCAACGAGGCGACAGGAGGAACACCATATATTTT
CDR3aa: CAWSVHQRGDRRNTIYF

v_gene: TRBV6-5
d_gene: .
j_gene: TRBJ1-6
len: 14
abundance: .
CDR3nt: TGTGCCAGCAGTTCTACTTCTGCGGGGTCGGGGCTCCACTTT
CDR3aa: CASSSTSAGSGLHF

v_gene: TRBV10-3
d_gene: .
j_gene: TRBJ2-2
len: 13
abundance: .
CDR3nt: TGTGCCATCAGAGGTACAGGGCCCGGGGAGCTGTTTTTT
CDR3aa: CAIRGTGPGELFF

v_gene: TRBV18
d_gene: .
j_gene: TRBJ1-2
len: 13
abundance: .
CDR3nt: TGTGCCACCCGTCGGACATTGGAATATGGCTACACCTTC
CDR3aa: CATRRTLEYGYTF

v_gene: TRBV7-9
d_gene: TRBD1
j_gene: TRBJ2-1
len: 17
abundance: .
CDR3nt: TGTGCCAGCAGCTTAGAAGGGGCGGGGACAGGGATCAATGAGCAGTTCTTC
CDR3aa: CASSLEGAGTGINEQFF

v_gene: TRBV5-1
d_gene: TRBD1
j_gene: TRBJ2-4
len: 16
abundance: .
CDR3nt: TGCGCCAGCAGCCCCCTCGCAGGGGGTATCGCAGACATTCAGTACTTC
CDR3aa: CASSPLAGGIADIQYF

v_gene: TRBV2
d_gene: .
j_gene: TRBJ2-7
len: 13
abundance: .
CDR3nt: TGTGCCAGCAGTCTGGACAACTCCTACGAGCAGTACTTC
CDR3aa: CASSLDNSYEQYF

v_gene: TRBV4-1
d_gene: TRBD1
j_gene: TRBJ2-2
len: 16
abundance: .
CDR3nt: TGCGCCAGCAGCCAGGTTAGGACAGGGCTAACCGGGGAGCTGTTTTTT
CDR3aa: CASSQVRTGLTGELFF

v_gene: TRBV19
d_gene: .
j_gene: TRBJ1-3
len: 14
abundance: .
CDR3nt: TGTGCCAGTAGTATGGGGGGATCTGGAAACACCATATATTTT
CDR3aa: CASSMGGSGNTIYF

v_gene: TRBV6-4
d_gene: .
j_gene: TRBJ2-7
len: 12
abundance: .
CDR3nt: TGTGCCAGCAGTGAGGAGGGCTACGAGCAGTACTTC
CDR3aa: CASSEEGYEQYF

v_gene: TRBV2
d_gene: .
j_gene: TRBJ1-5
len: 13
abundance: .
CDR3nt: TGTGCCAGCAGTGAATATCCCCCTGAGCCCCAGCATTTT
CDR3aa: CASSEYPPEPQHF

v_gene: TRBV28
d_gene: TRBD1
j_gene: TRBJ2-5
len: 17
abundance: .
CDR3nt: TGTGCCAGCAGTTCCCCTTATACACAGGGGCCGAAAGAGACCCAGTACTTC
CDR3aa: CASSSPYTQGPKETQYF

v_gene: TRBV28
d_gene: TRBD2
j_gene: TRBJ2-6
len: 17
abundance: .
CDR3nt: TGTGCCAGCAGCCCCGGGAGGGGGAAAGCTGGGGCCAACGTCCTGACTTTC
CDR3aa: CASSPGRGKAGANVLTF

v_gene: TRBV9
d_gene: TRBD1
j_gene: TRBJ1-1
len: 15
abundance: .
CDR3nt: TGTGCCAGCAGCGCATGGGACAGGGGGAGCACTGAAGCTTTCTTT
CDR3aa: CASSAWDRGSTEAFF

v_gene: TRBV4-1
d_gene: TRBD1
j_gene: TRBJ1-5
len: 16
abundance: .
CDR3nt: TGCGCCAGCAGGCAAAGGGGGACAGGGGACAATCAGCCCCAGCATTTT
CDR3aa: CASRQRGTGDNQPQHF

v_gene: TRBV4-1
d_gene: TRBD1
j_gene: TRBJ2-7
len: 16
abundance: .
CDR3nt: TGCGCCAGCAGCCCTCTCGGACAGGGGCCATCCTACGAGCAGTACTTC
CDR3aa: CASSPLGQGPSYEQYF

v_gene: TRBV28
d_gene: .
j_gene: TRBJ1-1
len: 15
abundance: .
CDR3nt: TGTGCCAGCAGTTTATCAGGGGTACAGAACACTGAAGCTTTCTTT
CDR3aa: CASSLSGVQNTEAFF